This T cell receptor (beta chain) comes out of a study of shared clonotypes between healthy human individuals. General observations from the study: Donor clonotype sharing was expected to depend on sequencing depth.

The length of the CDR3 is 14 residues. Germline values: CDR1 SGHNT, CDR2 YYREEE (reference sequence). V lost 4 bases, J lost 3 bases, and 13 bases lay in between. Details on this clone: As yet, its antigen is unknown.

Profiled with immunoSEQ multiplex PCR; TCRdb holds only in-frame clones, not every one. Of about 2 million clones listed, 85% to 95% are singletons. This TCR came from a man between 18 and 35 years old in good health. V gene TRBV5-4 combines with J gene TRBJ1-2; D gene unclear. The source material was naive CD4+ T cells sorted from blood. The subset is: CD45RA+ positively selected. The CDR3 reads CASSLDGGYYGYTF. In DNA, the CDR3 is TGTGCCAGCAGCCTGGACGGAGGGTACTATGGCTACACCTTC.